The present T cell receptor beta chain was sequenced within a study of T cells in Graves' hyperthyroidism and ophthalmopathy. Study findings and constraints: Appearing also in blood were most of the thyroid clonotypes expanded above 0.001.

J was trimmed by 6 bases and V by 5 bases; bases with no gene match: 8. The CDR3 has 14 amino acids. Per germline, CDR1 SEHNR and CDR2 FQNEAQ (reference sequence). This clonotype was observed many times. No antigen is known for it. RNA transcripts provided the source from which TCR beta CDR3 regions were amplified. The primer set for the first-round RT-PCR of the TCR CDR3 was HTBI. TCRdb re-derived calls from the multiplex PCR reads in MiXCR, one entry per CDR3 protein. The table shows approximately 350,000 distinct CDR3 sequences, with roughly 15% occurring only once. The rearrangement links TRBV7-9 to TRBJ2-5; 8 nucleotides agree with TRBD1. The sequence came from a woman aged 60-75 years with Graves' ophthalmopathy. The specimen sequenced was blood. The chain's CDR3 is CASSPMDREQTQYF. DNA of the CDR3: TGTGCCAGCAGCCCTATGGACAGGGAGCAGACCCAGTACTTC.